This TCR beta chain was profiled in a study of human T cells and chemical hapten exposure. TCRdb recomputed calls from the RACE reads with MiXCR, one row per CDR3 protein. The sample has around 330,000 distinct CDR3 sequences, about 5% seen once; the top ten hold about 7.7%. The time point: pre-sensitization, week 0. Stated treatment: therapeutic diphenylcyclopropenone sensitization with weekly scalp DPC. The trim removed 0 bases at V and 3 bases at J, leaving 5 bases unmatched. The CDR3 runs 16 residues. CDR1 and CDR2 (germline): MNHEY, SMNVEV (reference sequence). The sequence was collected from a woman aged 18-29 years with alopecia areata. Some clones in this sample may be carry-over from other donors' samples. The specimen comprised whole blood, sampled in connection with sensitization to the hapten diphenylcyclopropenone (DPC). The chain couples TRBV27 to TRBJ1-1; 9 bases map to TRBD1. CDR3 in amino acids: CASSLSGQGGDTEAFF. CDR3 nucleotide sequence: TGTGCCAGCAGTTTATCGGGACAGGGAGGTGACACTGAAGCTTTCTTT.